A selection of T cell receptor beta chains follows, all from one sample in a study of blood T cell repertoires in COVID-19. Sequencing was performed with immunoSEQ multiplex PCR; in TCRdb, only in-frame clones are kept and a portion is missing. Among fewer than 60,000 clones listed, about 83% were seen once. The source material was peripheral blood. The source is a human donor in a cohort sampled during active COVID-19. CDR3s include the opening cysteine and the closing phenylalanine or tryptophan. Fields, in order: J gene, V gene, CDR3 protein.

j_gene: TRBJ1-1; v_gene: TRBV28; CDR3aa: CATLSVSSGMNTEAFF
j_gene: TRBJ2-7; v_gene: TRBV4-1; CDR3aa: CASSRGEAYEQYF
j_gene: TRBJ1-1; v_gene: TRBV7-9; CDR3aa: CASSHGQVGTEAFF
j_gene: TRBJ2-6; v_gene: TRBV15; CDR3aa: CATSRVRGGANVLTF
j_gene: TRBJ1-1; v_gene: TRBV3-1/TRBV3-2; CDR3aa: CASSRIRRQRTEAFF
j_gene: TRBJ1-2; v_gene: TRBV3-1/TRBV3-2; CDR3aa: CASSPEGQGYYGYTF
j_gene: TRBJ2-4; v_gene: TRBV5-4; CDR3aa: CASSAAGIAKNIQYF
j_gene: TRBJ2-1; v_gene: TRBV24-1; CDR3aa: CATSSAISYNEQFF
j_gene: TRBJ1-2; v_gene: TRBV6-2/TRBV6-3; CDR3aa: CASSYSQTEWDYGYTF
j_gene: TRBJ1-2; v_gene: TRBV6-1; CDR3aa: CASSEARGGWYGYTF
j_gene: TRBJ2-1; v_gene: TRBV3-1/TRBV3-2; CDR3aa: CASSHNWRTVDWNEQFF
j_gene: TRBJ2-1; v_gene: TRBV4-2; CDR3aa: CASSQDRNEQFF
j_gene: TRBJ1-5; v_gene: TRBV2; CDR3aa: CASSEALRGNQPQHF
j_gene: TRBJ1-2; v_gene: TRBV18; CDR3aa: CAGSTSGSYGYTF
j_gene: TRBJ1-2; v_gene: TRBV15; CDR3aa: CATSKRGGEANYGYTF
j_gene: TRBJ2-4; v_gene: TRBV5-4; CDR3aa: CASSSGRENIQYF
j_gene: TRBJ1-2; v_gene: TRBV12-3/TRBV12-4; CDR3aa: CASSMGQGYGYTF
j_gene: TRBJ1-6; v_gene: TRBV5-6; CDR3aa: CASSWGRRRANSPLHF
j_gene: TRBJ2-1; v_gene: TRBV3-1/TRBV3-2; CDR3aa: CASSQLVQSGNEQFF
j_gene: TRBJ2-7; v_gene: TRBV24-1; CDR3aa: CATSSQGSHEQYF
j_gene: TRBJ2-5; v_gene: TRBV4-3; CDR3aa: CASSQDLLAGPLETQYF
j_gene: TRBJ2-4; v_gene: TRBV19; CDR3aa: CASSILEGVAKNIQYF
j_gene: TRBJ1-2; v_gene: TRBV15; CDR3aa: CATSPAGTPANYGYTF
j_gene: TRBJ2-3; v_gene: TRBV5-1; CDR3aa: CASSLWGGANTQYF
j_gene: TRBJ2-3; v_gene: TRBV6-1; CDR3aa: CASSERGGTDTQYF
j_gene: TRBJ2-7; v_gene: TRBV12-3/TRBV12-4; CDR3aa: CASSEVGEQYF
j_gene: TRBJ2-1; v_gene: TRBV19; CDR3aa: CASSSRGSRGGGEQFF
j_gene: TRBJ2-7; v_gene: TRBV9; CDR3aa: CASSPSGGLGYEQYF
j_gene: TRBJ1-4; v_gene: TRBV9; CDR3aa: CASSRRQLPFGEKLFF
j_gene: TRBJ2-3; v_gene: TRBV7-3; CDR3aa: CASSLGLAGLGSTDTQYF
j_gene: TRBJ2-2; v_gene: TRBV11-3; CDR3aa: CASSPRTGTNTGELFF
j_gene: TRBJ1-2; v_gene: TRBV28; CDR3aa: CASIHGPGGGGYTF
j_gene: TRBJ1-2; v_gene: TRBV7-5; CDR3aa: CARSPGQVRNYGYTF
j_gene: TRBJ1-2; v_gene: TRBV2; CDR3aa: CASSRGTGIYGYTF
j_gene: TRBJ2-7; v_gene: TRBV27; CDR3aa: CASSSRRGRALNYEQYF
j_gene: TRBJ2-1; v_gene: TRBV9; CDR3aa: CASSGTFLGVGEDEQFF
j_gene: TRBJ2-5; v_gene: TRBV30; CDR3aa: CAWSVGGSVETQYF
j_gene: TRBJ2-1; v_gene: TRBV7-9; CDR3aa: CASSLPFRLAGGQNEQFF
j_gene: TRBJ1-4; v_gene: TRBV19; CDR3aa: CASSIGQATNEKLFF
j_gene: TRBJ2-1; v_gene: TRBV4-1; CDR3aa: CASSPGRDLSSYNEQFF
j_gene: TRBJ1-2; v_gene: TRBV7-9; CDR3aa: CASSLADTVSGYTF
j_gene: TRBJ2-7; v_gene: TRBV5-1; CDR3aa: CASSLNRPQGGEQYF
j_gene: TRBJ2-1; v_gene: TRBV24-1; CDR3aa: CATSFGGLLSYNEQFF
j_gene: TRBJ2-2; v_gene: TRBV12-5; CDR3aa: CASGWTTGLNTGELFF
j_gene: TRBJ2-7; v_gene: TRBV5-4; CDR3aa: CASSPQGKAYEQYF
j_gene: TRBJ2-1; v_gene: TRBV5-6; CDR3aa: CASSLYTSGDYNEQFF
j_gene: TRBJ1-1; v_gene: TRBV7-8; CDR3aa: CASSFRQGEAFF
j_gene: TRBJ2-7; v_gene: TRBV4-1; CDR3aa: CASSLGLAGSYEQYF
j_gene: TRBJ2-3; v_gene: TRBV27; CDR3aa: CASTPGRRADTQYF
j_gene: TRBJ1-2; v_gene: TRBV9; CDR3aa: CASSAAHGRGNGYTF